This entry concerns a single T cell receptor (beta chain). The antigen is not known. Trimming left V 7 bases short and J 0 bases short, with 10 bases between. This CDR3 has 15 residues. CDR1 and CDR2 from the germline V gene are MDHEN and SYDVKM. The record originates from a study of T cells in localized non-small cell lung cancer. Overall study findings and caveats: Sequencing, confined to only one tumor region, leaves heterogeneity possible. The study detected a median roughly 56 of the top 100 tumor clones in adjacent lung. Uninvolved adjacent lung had the highest recorded T cell clonality, with tumor below it.

The protocol was immunoSEQ multiplex PCR, while the TCRdb copy is restricted to in-frame clones and leaves out a portion. The table includes tens of thousands of clones, about 72% detected once. The receptor comes from a man between 40 and 69 years old with stage I squamous cell lung carcinoma. The sequencing here drew on peripheral blood, taken before any cancer treatment. V is TRBV28 and J is TRBJ1-6; D uncertain. CDR3 bases: TGTGCCAGCAATCTTAAGGGCTCCTATAATTCACCCCTCCACTTT. It is translated as CASNLKGSYNSPLHF. Using reference TRBV28 and TRBJ1-6 for the parts outside the CDR3, the full variable domain is DVKVTQSSRYLVKRTGEKVFLECVQDMDHENMFWYRQDPGLGLRLIYFSYDVKMKEKGDIPEGYSVSREKKERFSLILESASTNQTSMYLCASNLKGSYNSPLHFGNGTRLTVT.